This is a list of T cell receptor beta chains from one sample in a study of cytomegalovirus exposure and HLA in healthy donors. The protocol was immunoSEQ multiplex PCR, while the TCRdb copy is restricted to in-frame clones and leaves out a portion. Of approximately 150,000 clones in the sample, around 80% are singletons; the top ten hold roughly 9.7%. The source material was PBMCs. The receptor source for this set is a man between 18 and 29 years old in good health and CMV-seropositive. CDR3s include the opening cysteine and the closing phenylalanine or tryptophan. D genes are given only for firm matches. Size values are once, few and many counts, or a class for expanded clones, and some rows have none.

TRBJ1-2 | . | . | TRBV7-3 | TGTGCCAGCACCACTCAGGGGCCGCTCCCCTATGGCTACACCTTC | CASTTQGPLPYGYTF
TRBJ1-4 | . | . | TRBV2 | TGTGCCACCCGGGGAGATAATGAAAAACTGTTTTTT | CATRGDNEKLFF
TRBJ1-3 | . | . | TRBV4-3 | TGCGCCAGCAGCCCTGACACAGGGCGAAACACCATATATTTT | CASSPDTGRNTIYF
TRBJ2-3 | TRBD1 | . | TRBV5-1 | TGCGCCAGCACGCAGACAGGGATGGTAGATACGCAGTATTTT | CASTQTGMVDTQYF
TRBJ2-1 | . | few | TRBV6-1 | TGTGCCAGCAGCGGGACTCCTGAGCAGTTCTTC | CASSGTPEQFF
TRBJ2-7 | TRBD2 | . | TRBV7-8 | TGTGCCAGCCGTACCGGGACTAGCAGCTACGAGCAGTACTTC | CASRTGTSSYEQYF
TRBJ1-4 | . | . | TRBV6-5 | TGTGCCAGCCGCGGCGCTGGGTCCGATGAAAAACTGTTTTTT | CASRGAGSDEKLFF
TRBJ2-5 | TRBD1 | few | TRBV13 | TGTGCCAGCAGCTTAGAGTGGGACAGGGGAGGAGAGACCCAGTACTTC | CASSLEWDRGGETQYF
TRBJ2-7 | . | . | TRBV19 | TGTGCCAGTACAGACAGGATCAACGAGCAGTACTTC | CASTDRINEQYF
TRBJ2-5 | . | once | TRBV9 | TGTGCCAGCAGCGTAGTTTTAGTTAGGGCAGGGGAAGAGACCCAGTACTTC | CASSVVLVRAGEETQYF
TRBJ1-5 | TRBD1 | . | TRBV27 | TGTGCCAGCAGTTTACGTCAGGGGGGACAGCCCCAGCATTTT | CASSLRQGGQPQHF
TRBJ2-5 | TRBD2 | . | TRBV7-8 | TGTGCCAGCAGCCAGCCGGGACTAGAAGGGGAGACCCAGTACTTC | CASSQPGLEGETQYF
TRBJ2-7 | . | . | TRBV11-3 | TGTGCCAGCAGCCTAAATCCGGACGAGCAGTACTTC | CASSLNPDEQYF
TRBJ2-7 | . | . | TRBV19 | TGTGCCAGTAGTATCACAGGTGACGCCTACGAGCAGTACTTC | CASSITGDAYEQYF
TRBJ2-5 | TRBD1 | . | TRBV5-1 | TGCGCCAGCAGCGCCCCGGGACAGGGGAGAGAGACCCAGTACTTC | CASSAPGQGRETQYF
TRBJ2-7 | TRBD1 | once | TRBV11-2 | TGTGCCAGCAGCCCGGACAGGGGGTTCCCTTCCGAGCAGTACTTC | CASSPDRGFPSEQYF
TRBJ2-7 | . | . | TRBV6-5 | TGTGCCAGCAGTTACTCTGGCTCCTCCTACGAGCAGTACTTC | CASSYSGSSYEQYF
TRBJ2-1 | TRBD2 | . | TRBV6-1 | TGTGCCAGCAGGAGAAGCGGGAGGGCCGACAATGAGCAGTTCTTC | CASRRSGRADNEQFF
TRBJ2-7 | . | few | TRBV6-5 | TGTGCCAGCAGTTACGGGACAAACTCCTACGAGCAGTACTTC | CASSYGTNSYEQYF
TRBJ2-1 | TRBD2 | . | TRBV18 | TGTGCCAGCTCCCGTGAGCGGGGGCCAGAGAATGAGCAGTTCTTC | CASSRERGPENEQFF
TRBJ1-1 | . | . | TRBV4-3 | TGCGCCAGCAGCCAAGCCTCCGCCCCGGGGACTGAAGCTTTCTTT | CASSQASAPGTEAFF
TRBJ2-1 | TRBD2 | . | TRBV11-2 | TGTGCCAGCAGCCTATACCAAGAGCGGGAGTTGGGTAATGAGCAGTTCTTC | CASSLYQERELGNEQFF
TRBJ2-5 | TRBD2 | . | TRBV19 | TGTGCCAGTAGTACGACCGGGACTAGCGGACAAGAGACCCAGTACTTC | CASSTTGTSGQETQYF
TRBJ2-3 | . | . | TRBV5-1 | TGCGCCAGCAGCTTGGTAGCAGATACGCAGTATTTT | CASSLVADTQYF
TRBJ2-1 | TRBD1 | . | TRBV13 | TGTGCCAGCAGCCCGGGACAGAGATACAATGAGCAGTTCTTC | CASSPGQRYNEQFF
TRBJ2-5 | . | once | TRBV7-9 | TGTGCCAGCAGCTTAGAAACCCTGCGTGGAGAGACCCAGTACTTC | CASSLETLRGETQYF
TRBJ2-1 | . | . | TRBV29-1 | TGCAGCGTTGAAGGACGGAGAAATGAGCAGTTCTTC | CSVEGRRNEQFF
TRBJ2-1 | TRBD2 | once | TRBV7-2 | TGTGCCAGCAGCTTCACTAGCGGGGCCGGCAATGAGCAGTTCTTC | CASSFTSGAGNEQFF
TRBJ1-2 | TRBD1 | . | TRBV19 | TGTGCCACCAGGACAGGGTTTCAGCCCGGCTATGGCTACACCTTC | CATRTGFQPGYGYTF
TRBJ2-1 | . | . | TRBV7-8 | TGTGCCAGCAGCATCTCGTTGACGGGTAGGGGGGGGTACAATGAGCAGTTCTTC | CASSISLTGRGGYNEQFF
TRBJ1-5 | . | . | TRBV6-4 | TGTGCCAGCAGTGTTAATTTCGGTCAGCCCCAGCATTTT | CASSVNFGQPQHF
TRBJ1-6 | . | . | TRBV7-2 | TGTGCCAGCAGCTTAAATTGGGGCTTGGGTTCACCCCTCCACTTT | CASSLNWGLGSPLHF
TRBJ2-7 | . | . | TRBV18 | TGTGCCAGCTCACCACCAATGGGCGCCTACGAGCAGTACTTC | CASSPPMGAYEQYF
TRBJ2-5 | . | . | TRBV27 | TGTGCCAGCAGTTTATGGCAGGGGAGGGCGGAGACCCAGTACTTC | CASSLWQGRAETQYF
TRBJ2-1 | . | . | TRBV25-1 | TGTGCCAGCAGTGTGAGGGACTCAAGGGTCAATGAGCAGTTCTTC | CASSVRDSRVNEQFF
TRBJ1-5 | . | . | TRBV10-3 | TGTGCCATCAGTGAGTCAGTGGAGTACTCAGGGATCAGTGGCCAGCATTTT | CAISESVEYSGISGQHF
TRBJ1-1 | . | . | TRBV27 | TGTGCCAGCAGTTCAGGACCCCGGGGGGACACTGAAGCTTTCTTT | CASSSGPRGDTEAFF
TRBJ1-2 | TRBD1 | . | TRBV30 | TGTGCCTCCCCCGCCAGCGGGACAGGGGTAGGTGGCTACACCTTC | CASPASGTGVGGYTF
TRBJ1-5 | . | few | TRBV15 | TGTGCCACCCTGGGAGAGTATAGCAATCAGCCCCAGCATTTT | CATLGEYSNQPQHF
TRBJ2-1 | TRBD2 | . | TRBV13 | TGTGCCAGCAGCTACCGGACTAGCGGGAGCTCCTACAATGAGCAGTTCTTC | CASSYRTSGSSYNEQFF
TRBJ1-1 | TRBD1 | . | TRBV5-4 | TGTGCCAGCAGTTGGGACAGGGGCACTGAAGCTTTCTTT | CASSWDRGTEAFF
TRBJ2-5 | TRBD2 | few | TRBV10-3 | TGTGCCATCAGTATCTCTAGCGGGATGGAGACCCAGTACTTC | CAISISSGMETQYF
TRBJ1-2 | TRBD1 | . | TRBV6-5 | TGTGCCAGCAGTAGGACGTTAACAGGGGGCCATGGCTACACCTTC | CASSRTLTGGHGYTF
TRBJ1-1 | . | . | TRBV27 | TGTGCCAGCACCCATGGGTGGGGGCAGAACACTGAAGCTTTCTTT | CASTHGWGQNTEAFF